This TCR beta chain is from a study of blood T cell repertoires in COVID-19 (dated by TCRdb to the early 2020s). For the wider study: Samples covering the acute and convalescent phases of COVID-19 were provided by collaborators in the United States, Italy and Spain. Deeply sampled blood TCRbeta repertoires from subjects exposed to, actively infected with, or recovered from COVID-19 were included in the dataset. Where HLA class I and class II types were available, the types were taken from metadata supplied by the sample provider, not from assay-based typing. The material from the prospective study consisted of cDNA or gDNA derived from T cells, B-cell-depleted T cells, or PBMCs. The repertoires were released in a freely available public database meant as a resource for research on the immune response to SARS-CoV-2. The samples were drawn from two sources: the first 160 participants of the ongoing ImmuneRACE study, and about 1,300 subjects contributed by 6 global collaborators. The sample metadata nearly always contained a de-identified subject ID, COVID-19 status, age in years and sex.

The immunoSEQ Assay, a bias-controlled multiplex PCR, was used to amplify TCRbeta CDR3 regions from genomic DNA. Per the original workflow: The number of nucleated cells in each sample was estimated by amplification of reference gene primers within the assay. Sequence reads were collapsed and filtered to measure the absolute abundance of every unique TCRbeta CDR3 rearrangement. Productive Simpson clonality was computed per sample as the square root of Simpson's diversity index over productive rearrangements. Entries here come from immuneACCESS through TCRdb and include only in-frame sequences with V and J called. Some clones fail to appear in such tables; in the studies checked, an unresolved V gene covers under half of the shortfall, and the cause of the remainder is unknown. V and J calls and clone size come straight from that table; D and trimming were deduced from the DNA. Recorded for this sample are more than 250,000 clones; about 92% of them occurred a single time. The ten largest clones add up to less than 20% of the sample.

Notes on this clone: It lacks a known antigen. No per-base quality is available; no much larger clone lies one base away.

V is pruned by 7 bases and J by 6 bases, leaving 10 bases of the junction without a gene match. The germline V gene gives CDR1 as MNHEY and CDR2 as SVGAGI. From the cysteine through the phenylalanine, the CDR3 covers 15 amino acids. Only CDR3 DNA is held: 45 bases, read in frame from base 1. In the prospective study, participants were about 18 to 95 years old, resided in fewer than 25 geographic areas of the United States, and were enrolled through a virtual design. In the prospective study, cohorts were assigned on the basis of participant-reported clinical history obtained from a screening survey and a study questionnaire. For ImmuneRACE Cohort 3, a participant was defined as recovered based on two consecutive negative NP/OP PCR tests, clearance by a healthcare professional, or resolution of symptoms. Each participant in the prospective study had whole blood, serum and a nasopharyngeal or oropharyngeal swab collected by mobile phlebotomists. Over an approximately 2-month period, participants in the prospective study had the option of providing additional blood draws and questionnaires. Prospective study blood samples were shipped either frozen or at room temperature before DNA extraction.

The paper's findings and limits, for the study overall: How much clinical and demographic metadata was included differed by source and by participant, and the metadata was provided uncurated.

This clonotype was obtained from a woman aged 25 to 39 who had recovered from COVID-19. The chain is encoded by TRBV6-5 joined to TRBJ2-1, and 9 bases in between align with TRBD2. The sample was PBMCs or T cells enriched from blood (not recorded which). The nucleotide sequence is TGTGCCAGCAAGCCACTAGCGGGCCTATTCAATGAGCAGTTCTTC. Its coded protein is CASKPLAGLFNEQFF.